These 15 T cell receptor beta chains came from one sample sequenced in a study of T-cell memory formation after mild COVID-19. From the 5' RACE reads, TCRdb called clonotypes with MiXCR, one entry per CDR3 protein. The profile shows about 110,000 distinct CDR3 sequences, 15% to 20% of them singletons. What was sequenced was PBMCs or a T cell subset sorted from them (not recorded which). These receptors were obtained from a man aged 18 to 35 who had mild COVID-19 (a few samples of this study predate the infection). Cell type and time point are not known.

The rearrangement joins TRBV24-1 to TRBJ2-3; 8 nucleotides match TRBD1. From germline, CDR1 is KGHDR and CDR2 SFDVKD. J gave up 4 bases and V 3 bases, and 8 bases lay outside the gene matches. The CDR3 length is 16 residues. For the CDR3, the DNA is TGTGCCACCAGTGATCACCGGACAGGGAGGTCAGATACGCAGTATTTT. This sequence encodes CATSDHRTGRSDTQYF.

J is TRBJ2-2 and V is TRBV5-6, with D unresolved. Trimming pared 4 bases from V and 9 bases from J, leaving 19 bases between. The germline gives CDR1 SGHDT, CDR2 YYEEEE. The CDR3 has 15 amino acids. The CDR3 DNA follows: TGTGCCAGCAGCGCCTTGACCCGGCGGTTCAGGGAGCTGTTTTTT. It is translated as CASSALTRRFRELFF.

This clonotype was detected only a few times. This chain links TRBV5-1 with TRBJ2-3, with 9 nucleotides matching TRBD1. The V and J ends lost 2 bases and 3 bases, in that order; junction bases with no gene match: 4. The CDR3 is 15 amino acids. Germline values: CDR1 SGHRS, CDR2 YFSETQ. The CDR3 here is CASSLQGARTDTQYF. The CDR3, as DNA: TGCGCCAGCAGCTTACAGGGGGCGCGGACAGATACGCAGTATTTT.

V usage is TRBV19 and J usage is TRBJ1-2, with 7 bases matching TRBD1. The V segment lost 6 bases and the J segment 5 bases; nucleotides outside the gene matches: 6. This CDR3 region has 13 residues. Looked up from germline, CDR1 is LNHDA and CDR2 is SQIVND (reference sequence). The CDR3 spells CASSDREAYGYTF. CDR3 coding DNA: TGTGCCAGTAGCGACAGGGAGGCTTATGGCTACACCTTC.

The chain employs TRBV12-3 or TRBV12-4 and TRBJ1-6; no clear D gene. CDR3 length: 12 residues. Trimming removed 6 bases from V and 11 bases from J, with 11 bases in between. Here the CDR3 reads CASSPGSAPLHF. The CDR3 nucleotides read TGTGCCAGCAGCCCCGGTTCTGCACCCCTCCACTTT.

This clonotype was seen more than once but under ten times. The V call is TRBV7-9, the J call TRBJ2-2, with D unresolved. The CDR3 sequence is 13 residues long. In germline, CDR1 is SEHNR, CDR2 FQNEAQ (reference sequence). The V gene lost 2 bases and the J gene lost 6 bases, with 7 bases spanning the gap. The CDR3 DNA is TGTGCCAGCAGCTTAACGGGCCCCGGGGAGCTGTTTTTT. Its translation is CASSLTGPGELFF.

This clonotype was observed a few times. This chain connects TRBV20-1 to TRBJ1-6; D might be TRBD1 (5 bases). The CDR3 extends over 14 amino acids. Germline V gene sequence: CDR1 DFQATT, CDR2 SNEGSKA (reference sequence). The V end was cut by 1 base, the J end by 9 bases, with 13 bases between. The CDR3, as DNA: TGCAGTGCTAGAGGGGACGACACGCGTTCACCCCTCCACTTT. It specifies CSARGDDTRSPLHF.

This chain's CDR3 is CASSLLGWTDTQYF. CDR3 DNA sequence: TGCGCCAGCAGCTTGTTGGGCTGGACAGATACGCAGTATTTT. The rearrangement joins TRBV5-1 to TRBJ2-3; D is uncertain. The CDR3 consists of 14 residues. Germline loops: CDR1 SGHRS, CDR2 YFSETQ. The V and J ends lost 1 base and 3 bases respectively, with 9 bases between them.

This rearrangement joins TRBV11-2 to TRBJ2-5, with D possibly TRBD2 on 6 matching bases. This CDR3 spans 14 amino acids. The germline V gene has CDR1 SGHAT and CDR2 FQNNGV. Trimming removed 6 bases at V and 5 bases at J, with 16 bases between. Written as DNA, the CDR3 is TGTGCCAGCAGACGCATTGGGCGGGGTGAGACCCAGTACTTC. As protein: CASRRIGRGETQYF.

This clonotype was detected ten times or more. V and J are TRBV7-2 and TRBJ1-3; 9 bases align to TRBD1. Germline lookup yields CDR1 SGHTA and CDR2 FQGNSA. The CDR3 sequence is 15 residues long. Germline trimming cut 8 bases from V and 7 bases from J; bases unmatched to any gene: 12. CDR3: CASGRTGTGPNTIYF. CDR3 DNA: TGTGCCAGCGGCCGTACCGGGACAGGGCCCAACACCATATATTTT. Together with reference TRBV7-2 and TRBJ1-3, the CDR3 gives the full variable domain: GAGVSQSPSNKVTEKGKDVELRCDPISGHTALYWYRQSLGQGLEFLIYFQGNSAPDKSGLPSDRFSAERTGGSVSTLTIQRTQQEDSAVYLCASGRTGTGPNTIYFGEGSWLTVV.

This sequence joins TRBV12-5 and TRBJ1-1; 8 bases are a match to TRBD1. The V segment lost 4 bases and the J segment 7 bases; nucleotides outside the gene matches: 8. This CDR3 spans 14 amino acids. The germline gives CDR1 LGHNT, CDR2 FRNRAP. CDR3 bases: TGTGCTAGTGGTTCCGGACAGGGACTATTTGAAGCTTTCTTT. This sequence encodes CASGSGQGLFEAFF.

The V and J genes are TRBV6-1 and TRBJ2-1; D is unclear. This CDR3 is built from 13 residues. V was shortened by 0 bases and J by 9 bases, with 9 bases between the two germline ends. Germline V lookup: CDR1 MNHNS, CDR2 SASEGT. CDR3 region: CASSEALLGEQFF. As DNA, the CDR3 is TGTGCCAGCAGTGAAGCGCTCCTTGGTGAGCAGTTCTTC.

The chain employs TRBV28 and TRBJ1-2, with D perhaps TRBD1 (5 bases). Trimming removed 6 bases from V and 4 bases from J, with 12 bases in between. Germline V gene lookup returns CDR1 MDHEN and CDR2 SYDVKM. This CDR3 is built from 13 residues. The CDR3 sequence is CASRVDQGYGYTF. DNA of the CDR3: TGTGCCAGCAGGGTAGACCAGGGCTATGGCTACACCTTC.

This clonotype has a handful of counts. This chain joins TRBV6-5 and TRBJ2-1; 7 nucleotides agree with TRBD1. The CDR3 extends over 15 amino acids. With V trimmed by 6 bases and J by 2 bases, 7 bases remained unmatched. CDR1 and CDR2 (germline): MNHEY, SVGAGI. CDR3 DNA: TGTGCCAGCAGCCTGACAGGGAGACCCTACAATGAGCAGTTCTTC. Its protein product is CASSLTGRPYNEQFF.

This clonotype was observed at least ten times. The genes are TRBV15 and TRBJ2-5, with 7 bases identical to TRBD1. Germline assignment: CDR1 LNHNV and CDR2 YYDKDF (reference sequence). The CDR3 loop spans 14 amino acids. J was trimmed by 2 bases and V by 0 bases; bases with no gene match: 0. DNA of the CDR3: TGTGCCACCAGCAGAGACAGGGGGCAAGAGACCCAGTACTTC. Translation gives CATSRDRGQETQYF.